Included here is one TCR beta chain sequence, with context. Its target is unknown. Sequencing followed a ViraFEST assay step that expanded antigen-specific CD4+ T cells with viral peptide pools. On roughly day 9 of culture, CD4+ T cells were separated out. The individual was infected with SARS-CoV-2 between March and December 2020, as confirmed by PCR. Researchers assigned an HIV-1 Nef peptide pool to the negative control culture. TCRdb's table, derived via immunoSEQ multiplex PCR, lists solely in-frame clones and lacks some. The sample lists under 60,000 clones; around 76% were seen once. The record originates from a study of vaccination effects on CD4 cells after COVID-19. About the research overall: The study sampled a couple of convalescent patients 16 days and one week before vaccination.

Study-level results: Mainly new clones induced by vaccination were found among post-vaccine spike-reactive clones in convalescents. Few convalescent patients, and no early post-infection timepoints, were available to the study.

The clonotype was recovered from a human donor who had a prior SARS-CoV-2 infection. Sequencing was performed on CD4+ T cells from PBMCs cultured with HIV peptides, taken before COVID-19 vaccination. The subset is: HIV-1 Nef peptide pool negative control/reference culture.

The CDR3 region is CASSLTAGGRDQPQHF. The DNA for the CDR3 is TGTGCCAGCTCACTCACGGCAGGCGGAAGAGATCAGCCCCAGCATTTT. The chain joins TRBV18 to TRBJ1-5, with unresolved D. Germline V gene data show CDR1 as KGHSH and CDR2 as LQKENI. The CDR3 consists of 16 residues. The V and J ends lost 4 bases and 5 bases respectively, with 18 bases between them. Together with reference TRBV18 and TRBJ1-5, the CDR3 gives the full variable domain: NAGVMQNPRHLVRRRGQEARLRCSPMKGHSHVYWYRQLPEEGLKFMVYLQKENIIDESGMPKERFSAEFPKEGPSILRIQQVVRGDSAAYFCASSLTAGGRDQPQHFGDGTRLSIL.